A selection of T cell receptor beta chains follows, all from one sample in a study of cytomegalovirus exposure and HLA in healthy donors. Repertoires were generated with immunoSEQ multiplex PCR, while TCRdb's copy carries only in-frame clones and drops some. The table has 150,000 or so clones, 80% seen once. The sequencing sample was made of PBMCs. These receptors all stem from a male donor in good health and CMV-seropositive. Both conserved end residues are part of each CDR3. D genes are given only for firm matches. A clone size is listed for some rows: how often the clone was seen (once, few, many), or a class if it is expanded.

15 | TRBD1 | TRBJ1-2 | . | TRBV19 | CASTLSRDRGYGYTF | TGTGCCAGTACCCTTAGCCGGGACAGGGGTTATGGCTACACCTTC
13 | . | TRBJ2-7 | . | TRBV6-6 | CASNMGGIYEQYF | TGTGCCAGCAACATGGGGGGAATTTACGAGCAGTACTTC
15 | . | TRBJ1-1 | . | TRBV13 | CASSLGVGRGYQAFF | TGTGCCAGCAGCTTAGGGGTCGGTCGGGGGTATCAAGCTTTCTTT
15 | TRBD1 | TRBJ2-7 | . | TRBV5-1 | CASSPRQGRTYEQYF | TGTGCCAGCAGCCCCCGACAGGGTAGGACCTACGAGCAGTACTTC
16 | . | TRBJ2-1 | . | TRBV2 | CASSSLVGRSYNEQFF | TGTGCCAGCAGTTCCCTGGTCGGGAGATCCTACAATGAGCAGTTCTTC
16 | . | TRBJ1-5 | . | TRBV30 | CACYLPGTPSNQPQHF | TGTGCCTGTTACTTACCAGGGACACCTAGCAATCAGCCCCAGCATTTT
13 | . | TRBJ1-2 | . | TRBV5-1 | CASSLEFGDGYTF | TGCGCCAGCAGCTTGGAATTCGGGGATGGCTACACCTTC
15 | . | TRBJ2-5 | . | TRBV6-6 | CASRDDRRGVKTQYF | TGTGCCAGCAGGGATGACAGGAGAGGAGTAAAGACCCAGTACTTC
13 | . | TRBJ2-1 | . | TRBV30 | CAWSRYNAGEQFF | TGTGCCTGGAGTCGGTATAACGCGGGGGAGCAGTTCTTC
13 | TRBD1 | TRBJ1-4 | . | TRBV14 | CASSQGTGGKLFF | TGTGCCAGCAGCCAGGGGACAGGAGGTAAACTGTTTTTT
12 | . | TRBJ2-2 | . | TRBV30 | CAWSSPAGELFF | TGTGCCTGGAGCTCCCCGGCCGGGGAGCTGTTTTTT
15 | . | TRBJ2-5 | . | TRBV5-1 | CASSLVGRTGETQYF | TGCGCCAGCAGCTTGGTGGGGCGTACAGGCGAGACCCAGTACTTC
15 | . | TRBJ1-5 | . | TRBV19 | CASNLVGAGEPPQHF | TGTGCCAGTAATTTGGTGGGGGCCGGGGAGCCGCCCCAGCATTTT
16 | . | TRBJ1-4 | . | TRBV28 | CASSSGEAGLLEKLFF | TGTGCCAGCAGTTCGGGGGAGGCAGGGTTGTTGGAAAAACTGTTTTTT
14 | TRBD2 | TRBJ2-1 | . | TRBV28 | CASRSGRVYNEQFF | TGTGCCAGCAGAAGCGGGAGGGTCTACAATGAGCAGTTCTTC
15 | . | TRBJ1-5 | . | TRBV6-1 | CASSELGRGGQPQHF | TGTGCCAGCAGTGAACTTGGAAGGGGCGGCCAGCCCCAGCATTTT
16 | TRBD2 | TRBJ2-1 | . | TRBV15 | CATSSRTSGRINEQFF | TGTGCCACCAGCAGTCGGACTAGCGGGAGGATCAATGAGCAGTTCTTC
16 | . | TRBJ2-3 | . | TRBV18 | CASSPGGNPHTDTQYF | TGTGCCAGCTCACCAGGGGGGAATCCCCACACAGATACGCAGTATTTT
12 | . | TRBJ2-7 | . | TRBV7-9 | CSSSPSSYEQYF | TGTTCCAGCAGCCCCAGTTCCTACGAGCAGTACTTC
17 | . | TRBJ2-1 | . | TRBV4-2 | CASSQEGWGVGYNEQFF | TGTGCCAGCAGCCAAGAAGGGTGGGGAGTGGGCTACAATGAGCAGTTCTTC
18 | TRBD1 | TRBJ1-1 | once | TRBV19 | CASSPRGTGIALNTEAFF | TGTGCCAGTAGTCCCCGAGGGACAGGGATAGCCCTGAACACTGAAGCTTTCTTT
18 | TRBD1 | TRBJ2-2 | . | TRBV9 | CASSGAGGTGTFTGELFF | TGTGCCAGCAGCGGAGCAGGTGGGACAGGGACCTTCACCGGGGAGCTGTTTTTT
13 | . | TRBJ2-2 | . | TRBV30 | CAWTRGEHAELFF | TGTGCCTGGACTAGGGGTGAGCACGCGGAGCTGTTTTTT
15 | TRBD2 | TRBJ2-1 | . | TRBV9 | CASSGAGGPGNEQFF | TGTGCCAGCAGCGGAGCGGGAGGGCCCGGGAATGAGCAGTTCTTC
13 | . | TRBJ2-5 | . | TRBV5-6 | CASSLPGQETQYF | TGTGCCAGCAGTTTGCCGGGCCAAGAGACCCAGTACTTC
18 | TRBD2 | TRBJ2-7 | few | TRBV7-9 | CSSSPKNRLAGPSYEQYF | TGTTCCAGCAGCCCCAAGAACAGGCTAGCGGGGCCCTCCTACGAGCAGTACTTC
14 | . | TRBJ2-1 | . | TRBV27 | CASSSAGNYNEQFF | TGTGCCAGCAGTTCCGCGGGAAATTACAATGAGCAGTTCTTC
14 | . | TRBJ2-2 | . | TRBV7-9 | CASNPAGNTGELFF | TGTGCCAGCAACCCGGCGGGGAACACCGGGGAGCTGTTTTTT
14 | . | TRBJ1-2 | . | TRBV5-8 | CASSLGGLSGGYTF | TGTGCCAGCAGCTTGGGAGGACTATCGGGAGGCTACACCTTC
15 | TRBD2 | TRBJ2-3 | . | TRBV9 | CASSVLAGGVDTQYF | TGTGCCAGCAGCGTACTAGCGGGGGGGGTAGATACGCAGTATTTT
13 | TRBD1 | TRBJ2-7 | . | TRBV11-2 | CASSYEQGYEQYF | TGTGCCAGCAGCTACGAACAGGGGTACGAGCAGTACTTC
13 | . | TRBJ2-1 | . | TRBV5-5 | CASSPTHRNEQFF | TGTGCCAGCAGCCCGACACATCGCAATGAGCAGTTCTTC
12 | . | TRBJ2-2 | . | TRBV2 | CASNGNTGELFF | TGTGCCAGTAACGGGAACACCGGGGAGCTGTTTTTT
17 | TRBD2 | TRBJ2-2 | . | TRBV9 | CASSVGGGAGYTGELFF | TGTGCCAGCAGCGTGGGCGGCGGAGCGGGATACACCGGGGAGCTGTTTTTT
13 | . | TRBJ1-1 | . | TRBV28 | CAIVGGENTEAFF | TGTGCTATCGTCGGGGGGGAGAACACTGAAGCTTTCTTT
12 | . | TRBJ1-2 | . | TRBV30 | CAGGRGSYGYTF | TGTGCCGGGGGGCGGGGGAGCTATGGCTACACCTTC
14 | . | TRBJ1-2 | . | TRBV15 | CATSRDHRGFGYTF | TGTGCCACCAGCAGAGATCACCGGGGATTTGGCTACACCTTC
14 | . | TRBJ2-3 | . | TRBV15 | CATSFAGQSDTQYF | TGTGCCACCAGCTTCGCAGGACAGTCAGATACGCAGTATTTT
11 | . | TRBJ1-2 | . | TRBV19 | CASSLLYGYTF | TGTGCCAGTAGCCTTCTCTATGGCTACACCTTC
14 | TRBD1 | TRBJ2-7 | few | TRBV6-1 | CASRVGQGFYEQYF | TGTGCCAGCCGAGTGGGACAGGGGTTCTACGAGCAGTACTTC
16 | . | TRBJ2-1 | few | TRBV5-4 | CASSHWQRVSYNEQFF | TGTGCCAGCAGCCACTGGCAGCGAGTCTCCTACAATGAGCAGTTCTTC
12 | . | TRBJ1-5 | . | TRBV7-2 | CASSLLYEPQHF | TGTGCCAGCAGCCTCTTATATGAGCCCCAGCATTTT
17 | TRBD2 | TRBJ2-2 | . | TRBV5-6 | CASSLRVSGGATGELFF | TGTGCCAGCAGCTTGCGGGTTTCGGGAGGAGCCACCGGGGAGCTGTTTTTT
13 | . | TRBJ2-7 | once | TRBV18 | CASSPGVEGRPYF | TGTGCCAGCTCACCCGGGGTCGAGGGCCGTCCGTACTTC
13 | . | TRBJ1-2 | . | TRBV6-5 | CATSPGQNYGYTF | TGTGCCACCTCCCCTGGACAGAACTATGGCTACACCTTC
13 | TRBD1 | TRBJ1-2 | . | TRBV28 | CASSLQGRYGYTF | TGTGCCAGCAGTCTACAGGGGCGATATGGCTACACCTTC
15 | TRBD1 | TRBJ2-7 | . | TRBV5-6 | CASSSDRGLLYEQYF | TGTGCCAGCAGCTCGGACAGGGGGTTGTTATACGAGCAGTACTTC
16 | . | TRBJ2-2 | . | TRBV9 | CASSQGIGGKTGELFF | TGTGCCAGCAGCCAGGGGATAGGGGGAAAAACCGGGGAGCTGTTTTTT
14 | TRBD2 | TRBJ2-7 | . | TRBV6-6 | CASSYSLADYEQYF | TGTGCCAGCAGTTACTCACTAGCGGACTACGAGCAGTACTTC
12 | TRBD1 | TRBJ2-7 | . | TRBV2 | CASSSGGLEQYF | TGTGCCAGCAGCTCAGGGGGTTTGGAGCAGTACTTC
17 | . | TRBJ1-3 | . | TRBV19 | CASSIRNRSTSGNTIYF | TGTGCCAGTAGTATACGTAACCGTAGCACCTCTGGAAACACCATATATTTT
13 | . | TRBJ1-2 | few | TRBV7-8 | CASSVATYYGYTF | TGTGCCAGCAGTGTGGCCACCTACTATGGCTACACCTTC
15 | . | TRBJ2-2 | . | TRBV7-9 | CASSLGRPNTGELFF | TGTGCCAGCAGCTTAGGCAGGCCGAACACCGGGGAGCTGTTTTTT
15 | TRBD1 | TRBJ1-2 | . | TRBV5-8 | CASSLVATGSLGYTF | TGTGCCAGCAGCTTGGTTGCGACAGGGTCACTCGGCTACACCTTC
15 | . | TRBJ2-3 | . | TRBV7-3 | CASSSPPRAGDTQYF | TGTGCCAGCAGCTCACCCCCCCGAGCGGGAGATACGCAGTATTTT
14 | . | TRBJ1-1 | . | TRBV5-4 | CASSLEQVNTEAFF | TGTGCCAGCAGCTTGGAACAGGTGAACACTGAAGCTTTCTTT
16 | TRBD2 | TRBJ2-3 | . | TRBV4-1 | CASSQEPGGPLDTQYF | TGCGCCAGCAGCCAAGAGCCGGGAGGCCCCCTAGATACGCAGTATTTT
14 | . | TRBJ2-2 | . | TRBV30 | CAWSTSVNTGELFF | TGTGCCTGGAGTACGAGCGTGAACACCGGGGAGCTGTTTTTT
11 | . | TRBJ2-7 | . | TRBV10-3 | CAIVDSLEQYF | TGTGCCATCGTGGACAGCCTCGAGCAGTACTTC
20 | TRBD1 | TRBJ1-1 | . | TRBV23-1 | CASSQMETRGRLSMNTEAFF | TGCGCCAGCAGTCAAATGGAGACCAGGGGGCGGCTCTCGATGAACACTGAAGCTTTCTTT